This T cell receptor beta chain was observed in a study of shared clonotypes between healthy human individuals. For the study at large: Per donor, three plates held CD4 naive cells, three held CD4 memory, two held CD8 naive and one held CD8 memory.

As regards this clone: What it binds is not known.

Study-level results: Rarefaction exposed incomplete sorted-subset sequencing despite large depth.

Genomic DNA belonging to each subset was distributed in equal measure over several immunoSEQ plates. Under the authors' procedure: Owing to the provision of junction-only sequences devoid of quality scores by immunoSEQ, filtering differed. The method was immunoSEQ multiplex PCR; TCRdb's version includes in-frame clones alone and lacks a portion of them. That table gives V, J and clone size, and the DNA gave D and trimming. The table shows about 1 million clones, with about 76% occurring only once. Between the trimmed V and J ends, which lost 2 bases and 5 bases, there was a span of 13 bases. Germline CDR1 SGHNT, CDR2 YYREEE (reference sequence). This CDR3 comprises 14 residues.

The receptor was isolated from a man aged 18 to 29 in good health. Specimen: memory CD4+ T cells sorted from blood. Subset denoted: CD45RA-negative fraction. The V and J genes are TRBV5-4 and TRBJ2-5, with D maybe TRBD1 (6 bases). This CDR3 reads CASSFAGVGETQYF. Here the CDR3 DNA reads TGTGCCAGCAGCTTCGCAGGGGTGGGGGAGACCCAGTACTTC.